This T cell receptor beta chain was found in a study of blood T cell repertoires in COVID-19. Overall study: COVID-19 samples from acute and convalescent phases originated in the United States, Italy and Spain. T cells, B-cell-depleted T cells, or PBMCs provided the cDNA or gDNA that served as material.

Germline CDR1 and CDR2: SGHAT and FQNNGV. The CDR3 sequence is 15 residues long. V was pared by 4 bases and J by 5 bases, with 17 bases between. Per the study methods: Estimated nucleated cell counts came from reference gene primer amplification. Using immunoSEQ multiplex PCR, the repertoire was profiled, and TCRdb retains in-frame clones only, with some absent. That table furnishes V, J and clone size, whereas the DNA furnished D and trimming. The table includes 260,000 or so clones, approximately 85% detected once. The receptor was derived from a man between 18 and 29 years old with active or convalescent COVID-19. The rearrangement uses TRBV11-2 and TRBJ2-5, with D tentatively TRBD2 (6 bases). What was sequenced was peripheral blood. As DNA, the CDR3 is TGTGCCAGCAGCTCCGGAGGGATCATCGGGGAGACCCAGTACTTC. Translating it yields CASSSGGIIGETQYF.